A selection of T cell receptor beta chains follows, all from one sample in a study of blood T cell repertoires in COVID-19. Assay used: immunoSEQ multiplex PCR; TCRdb lists only in-frame clones, some missing. The sample has tens of thousands of clones, 70% to 85% seen once. Sequencing was carried out using peripheral blood. The receptors originated from a woman aged 45-59 years with acute or convalescent COVID-19. Each CDR3 is given without its conserved first and last residue. The order of the fields is V gene, CDR3 length, CDR3 protein.

V gene: TRBV7-2
CDR3 length: 14
CDR3 protein: ASSPRGGDSGNTIY

V gene: TRBV10-3
CDR3 length: 15
CDR3 protein: AISDPGDRGGGNTIY

V gene: TRBV29-1
CDR3 length: 12
CDR3 protein: SAPTGGGYYGYT

V gene: TRBV13
CDR3 length: 11
CDR3 protein: ASSTNADNEQF

V gene: TRBV5-4
CDR3 length: 13
CDR3 protein: ASSVTGATTGELF

V gene: TRBV6-6
CDR3 length: 18
CDR3 protein: ASSARQLGPKSSGANVLT

V gene: TRBV7-9
CDR3 length: 12
CDR3 protein: ASSVGWAGIEQY

V gene: TRBV4-2
CDR3 length: 12
CDR3 protein: ASSQASEANIQY

V gene: TRBV7-2
CDR3 length: 13
CDR3 protein: ASSFRDRDNSPLH

V gene: TRBV4-2
CDR3 length: 13
CDR3 protein: ASNIAGVNTGELF

V gene: TRBV18
CDR3 length: 12
CDR3 protein: ASSPIAMNTEAF

V gene: TRBV6-5
CDR3 length: 11
CDR3 protein: ASSFARDTEAF

V gene: TRBV11-1
CDR3 length: 11
CDR3 protein: ASSLGQGGGYT

V gene: TRBV6-2/TRBV6-3
CDR3 length: 14
CDR3 protein: ASSVGTAVGHQPQH

V gene: TRBV28
CDR3 length: 12
CDR3 protein: ASSPPRGWTPLH

V gene: TRBV5-4
CDR3 length: 18
CDR3 protein: ASSSKIFSRTTYLYNEQF

V gene: TRBV27
CDR3 length: 13
CDR3 protein: ASSSGTSGAGTQY